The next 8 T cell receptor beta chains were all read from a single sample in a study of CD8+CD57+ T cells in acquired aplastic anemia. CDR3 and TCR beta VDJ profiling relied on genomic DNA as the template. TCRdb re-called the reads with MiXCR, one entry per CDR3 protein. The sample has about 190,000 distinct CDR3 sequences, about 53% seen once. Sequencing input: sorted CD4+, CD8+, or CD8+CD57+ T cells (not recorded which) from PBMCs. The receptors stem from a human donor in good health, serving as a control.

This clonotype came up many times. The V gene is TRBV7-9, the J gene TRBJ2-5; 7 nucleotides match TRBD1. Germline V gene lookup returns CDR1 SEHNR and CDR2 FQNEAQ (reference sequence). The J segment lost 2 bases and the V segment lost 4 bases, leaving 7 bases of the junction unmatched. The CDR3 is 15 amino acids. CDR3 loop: CASSSRQGWQETQYF. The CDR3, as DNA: TGTGCCAGCAGCTCCCGACAGGGTTGGCAAGAGACCCAGTACTTC.

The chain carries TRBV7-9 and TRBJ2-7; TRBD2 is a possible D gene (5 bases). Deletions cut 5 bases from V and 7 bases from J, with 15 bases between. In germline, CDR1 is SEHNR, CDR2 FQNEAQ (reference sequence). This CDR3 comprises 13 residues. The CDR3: CASSPRTSGEQYF. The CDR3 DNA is TGTGCCAGCAGCCCGAGGACCTCGGGGGAGCAGTACTTC.

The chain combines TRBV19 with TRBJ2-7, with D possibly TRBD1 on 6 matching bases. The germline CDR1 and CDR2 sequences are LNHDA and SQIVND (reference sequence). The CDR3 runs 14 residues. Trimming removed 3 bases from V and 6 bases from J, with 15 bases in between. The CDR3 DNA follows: TGTGCCAGTAGTATCGTGAACAGGGTAACCGAGCAGTACTTC. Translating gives CASSIVNRVTEQYF.

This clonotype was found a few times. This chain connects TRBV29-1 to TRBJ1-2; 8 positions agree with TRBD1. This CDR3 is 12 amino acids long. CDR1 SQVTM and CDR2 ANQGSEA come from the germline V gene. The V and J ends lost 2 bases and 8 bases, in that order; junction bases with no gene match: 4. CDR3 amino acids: CSVEQGARGYTF. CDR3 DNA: TGCAGCGTTGAACAGGGGGCGCGGGGCTACACCTTC.

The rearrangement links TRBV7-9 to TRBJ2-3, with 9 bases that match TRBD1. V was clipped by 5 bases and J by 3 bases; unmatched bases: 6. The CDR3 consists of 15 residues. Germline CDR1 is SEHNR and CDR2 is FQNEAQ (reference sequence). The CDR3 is CASSLTTGGTDTQYF. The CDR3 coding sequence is TGTGCCAGCAGCCTCACGACAGGGGGGACAGATACGCAGTATTTT. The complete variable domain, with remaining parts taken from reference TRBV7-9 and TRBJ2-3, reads DTGVSQNPRHKITKRGQNVTFRCDPISEHNRLYWYRQTLGQGPEFLTYFQNEAQLEKSRLLSDRFSAERPKGSFSTLEIQRTEQGDSAMYLCASSLTTGGTDTQYFGPGTRLTVL.

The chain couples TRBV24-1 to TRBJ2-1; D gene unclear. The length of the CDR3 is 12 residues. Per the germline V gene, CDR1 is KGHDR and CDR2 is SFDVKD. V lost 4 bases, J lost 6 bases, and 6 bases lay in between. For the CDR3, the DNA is TGTGCCACCAGTGACAAGGGCAATGAGCAGTTCTTC. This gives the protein CATSDKGNEQFF.

In DNA, the CDR3 is TGCAGCGTTGAATGGACAGATAGCTATGGCTACACCTTC. Protein sequence: CSVEWTDSYGYTF. The genes are TRBV29-1 and TRBJ1-2; maybe TRBD1 (6 bases). V was cut by 2 bases and J by 4 bases, with 11 bases left in between. Germline V gene data show CDR1 as SQVTM and CDR2 as ANQGSEA. This CDR3 has 13 amino acids. The variable domain in full, with the rest retrieved from reference TRBV29-1 and TRBJ1-2, is SAVISQKPSRDICQRGTSLTIQCQVDSQVTMMFWYRQQPGQSLTLIATANQGSEATYESGFVIDKFPISRPNLTFSTLTVSNMSPEDSSIYLCSVEWTDSYGYTFGSGTRLTVV.

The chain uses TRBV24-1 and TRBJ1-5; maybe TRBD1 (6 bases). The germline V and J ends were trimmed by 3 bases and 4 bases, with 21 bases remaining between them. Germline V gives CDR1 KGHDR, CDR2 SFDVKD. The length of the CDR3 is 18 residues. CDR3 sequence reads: CATSDPRQGLEWNQPQHF. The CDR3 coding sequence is TGTGCCACCAGTGATCCTCGCCAGGGGTTGGAATGGAATCAGCCCCAGCATTTT.